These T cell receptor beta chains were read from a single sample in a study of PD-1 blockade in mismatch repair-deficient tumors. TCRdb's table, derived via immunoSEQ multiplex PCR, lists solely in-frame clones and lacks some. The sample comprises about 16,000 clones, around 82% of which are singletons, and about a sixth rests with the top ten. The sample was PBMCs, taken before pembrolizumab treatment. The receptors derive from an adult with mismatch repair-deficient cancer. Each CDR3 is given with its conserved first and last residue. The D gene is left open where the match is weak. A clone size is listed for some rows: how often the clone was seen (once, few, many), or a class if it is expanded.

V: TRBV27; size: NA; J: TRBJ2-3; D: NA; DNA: TGTGCCAGCAGTCTACTAAGAACCCGGGTTCTAGAGGGCACAGATACGCAGTATTTT; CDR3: CASSLLRTRVLEGTDTQYF
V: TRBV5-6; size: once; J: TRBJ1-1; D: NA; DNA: TGTGCCAGCAGCTTTACAGGGAATACTGAAGCTTTCTTT; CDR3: CASSFTGNTEAFF
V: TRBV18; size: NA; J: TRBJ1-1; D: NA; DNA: TGTGCCAGCTCACCGGACGAGAACACTGAAGCTTTCTTT; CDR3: CASSPDENTEAFF
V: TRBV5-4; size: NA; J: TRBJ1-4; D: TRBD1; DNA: TGTGCCAGCAGCTCAGGGGGCTCAACTAATGAAAAACTGTTTTTT; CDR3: CASSSGGSTNEKLFF
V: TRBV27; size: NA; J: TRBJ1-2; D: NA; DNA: TGTGCCAGCAGTTCCCGCGGCAGGCCCCCCTATGGCTACACCTTC; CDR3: CASSSRGRPPYGYTF
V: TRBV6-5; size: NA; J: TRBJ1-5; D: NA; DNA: TGTGCCAGCAGCGCAGTTTATAGCAATCAGCCCCAGCATTTT; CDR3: CASSAVYSNQPQHF
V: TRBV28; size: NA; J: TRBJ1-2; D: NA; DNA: TGTGCCAGCGGGGGGTCGGGCTACACCTTC; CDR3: CASGGSGYTF
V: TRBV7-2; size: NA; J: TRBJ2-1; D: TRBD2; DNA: TGTGCCAGCAGCTTCGGGACTAGCGGTGAGCAGTTCTTC; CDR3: CASSFGTSGEQFF
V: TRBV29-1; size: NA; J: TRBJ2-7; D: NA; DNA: TGCAGCGTTGAAGATAACGCGGGGTACGAGCAGTACTTC; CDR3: CSVEDNAGYEQYF
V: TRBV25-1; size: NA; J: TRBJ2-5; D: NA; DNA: TGTGCCAGCAGTGAGAGGGGCACGGGGGAGACCCAGTACTTC; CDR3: CASSERGTGETQYF
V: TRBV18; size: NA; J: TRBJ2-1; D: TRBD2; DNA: TGTGCCAGCTCACCCCTCAGCGGGAGAGGTAATGAGCAGTTCTTC; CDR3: CASSPLSGRGNEQFF
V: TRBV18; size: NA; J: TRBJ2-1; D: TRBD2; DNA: TGTGCCAGCTCACGCGGAGTACTAGCGGGAGGTTACAATGAGCAGTTCTTC; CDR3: CASSRGVLAGGYNEQFF
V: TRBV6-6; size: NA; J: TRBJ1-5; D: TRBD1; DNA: TGTGCCAGCAGTTACGGGACAGGAGATCAGCCCCAGCATTTT; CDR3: CASSYGTGDQPQHF
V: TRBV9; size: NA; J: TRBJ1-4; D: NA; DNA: TGTGCCAGCAGCTCCGGGACCGGACCTAATGAAAAACTGTTTTTT; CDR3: CASSSGTGPNEKLFF
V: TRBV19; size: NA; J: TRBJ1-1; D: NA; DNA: TGTGCCAGTAGTACCACAGGGTACGAACTCGGAGCTTTCTTT; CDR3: CASSTTGYELGAFF
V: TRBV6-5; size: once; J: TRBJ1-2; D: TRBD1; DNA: TGTGCCAGCAGTTACTCCGACAGGGGGCGGGATGGCTACACCTTC; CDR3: CASSYSDRGRDGYTF
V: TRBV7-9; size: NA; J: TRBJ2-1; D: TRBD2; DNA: TGTGCCAGCAGCCCGCCGGGACTAGCTTTTTACAATGAGCAGTTCTTC; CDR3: CASSPPGLAFYNEQFF
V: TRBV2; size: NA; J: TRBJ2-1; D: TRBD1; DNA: TGTGCCAGCTGCACAGGGGGAGGCTCCTACAATGAGCAGTTCTTC; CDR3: CASCTGGGSYNEQFF
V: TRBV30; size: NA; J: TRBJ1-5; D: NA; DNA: TGTGCCTGGAGTGTGCAGGGTGGAGGTCAGCCCCAGCATTTT; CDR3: CAWSVQGGGQPQHF
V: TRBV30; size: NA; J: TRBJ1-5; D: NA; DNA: TGTGCCTGGAGTCTTGGTAGCAATCAGCCCCAGCATTTT; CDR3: CAWSLGSNQPQHF
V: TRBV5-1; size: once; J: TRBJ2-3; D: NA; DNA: TGCGCCAGCACTAACACCCGGACCATGAGGGACTCCACAGATACGCAGTATTTT; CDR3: CASTNTRTMRDSTDTQYF
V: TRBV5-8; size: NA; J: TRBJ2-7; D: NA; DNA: TGTGCCAGCAGCCCCCACTACGAGCAGTACTTC; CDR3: CASSPHYEQYF